This T cell receptor (beta chain) emerged from a study of OX40 agonist ivuxolimab in advanced cancers. Study-wide background: All patients had ivuxolimab intravenously every 2 weeks at 0.01 to 10 mg/kg. Patients assigned to dose escalation were diagnosed with hepatocellular carcinoma, melanoma, renal cell or head and neck cancer.

At baseline, cycle 4 day 1, and cycle 7 day 1, blood was sampled. On this clone: As yet, its antigen is unknown.

The repertoire was sequenced with immunoSEQ multiplex PCR; TCRdb's copy has only in-frame clones and lacks some. The sample consists of approximately 130,000 clones, 90% to 95% of them appearing once. V was trimmed by 2 bases and J by 4 bases, leaving 14 bases between them. The germline gives CDR1 MGHRA, CDR2 YSYEKL. The CDR3 has 16 amino acids. Study conclusions and caveats: Expanded peripheral T cells had an undetermined antigen specificity.

The sample was CD4+ or CD8+ T cells sorted from blood, taken in a trial of the OX40 agonist ivuxolimab. The chain joins TRBV4-1 to TRBJ2-2, with D possibly matching TRBD2 (6 bases). This clonotype was sampled from an adult with an advanced solid tumor such as melanoma, head and neck, liver or kidney cancer. For the CDR3, the DNA is TGCGCCAGCAGCCAACCAGGGAGGTCGGTCACCGGGGAGCTGTTTTTT. This codes for CASSQPGRSVTGELFF.